This T cell receptor (beta chain) was retrieved from a study of cytomegalovirus exposure and HLA in healthy donors. Study-level background: About 79 million unique TCRs from HLA-typed donors were held in an early data release.

This clone has a handful of counts. Its antigen is not identified. Points from the study as a whole: The authors considered a cluster of highly shared sequence variants likely to be a sequencing artifact.

Use of 60 Vbeta and 13 Jbeta primers characterized the PCR. The assay was immunoSEQ multiplex PCR, and TCRdb's table has in-frame clones only and misses some. The sample yields about 190,000 clones, around 90% seen once. The V gene lost 5 bases and the J gene lost 4 bases, with 9 bases spanning the gap. CDR1 is LNHDA and CDR2 is SQIVND in the germline V gene (reference sequence). This CDR3 is 13 amino acids long. This chain joins TRBV19 and TRBJ1-5, with a tentative D call TRBD1 (5 bases). Sequenced sample: PBMCs. This TCR was sampled from a boy younger than 10 in good health and CMV-seronegative. In DNA form, the CDR3 reads TGTGCCAGTAGTGGGGACTTTAATCAGCCCCAGCATTTT. Translation gives CASSGDFNQPQHF.